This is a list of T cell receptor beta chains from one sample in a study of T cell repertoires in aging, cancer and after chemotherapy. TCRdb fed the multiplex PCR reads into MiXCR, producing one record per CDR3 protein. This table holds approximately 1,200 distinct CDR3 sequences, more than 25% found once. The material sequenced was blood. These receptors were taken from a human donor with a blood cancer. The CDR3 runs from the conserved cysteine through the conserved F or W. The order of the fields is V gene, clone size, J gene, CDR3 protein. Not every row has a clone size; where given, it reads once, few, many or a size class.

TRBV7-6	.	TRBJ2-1	CASSLALAGPNEQFF
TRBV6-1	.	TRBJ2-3	CASSFLLGLAGVNTDTQYF
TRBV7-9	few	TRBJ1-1	CASSMGRQHLMNTEAFF
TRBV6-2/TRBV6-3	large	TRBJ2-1	CASFSHHNEQFF
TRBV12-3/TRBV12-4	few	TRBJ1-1	CASRAPGGTEAFF
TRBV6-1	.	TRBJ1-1	CASRNTLMGGNTEAFF
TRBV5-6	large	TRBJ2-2	CASSLNTQGRGNTGELFF
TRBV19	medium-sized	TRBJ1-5	CASMGWGYSNQPQHF
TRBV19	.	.	CASRCGGAGETQYF
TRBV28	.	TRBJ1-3	CASSLLGQLFSGNTIYF
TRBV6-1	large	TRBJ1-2	CASSEGGVSYGYTF
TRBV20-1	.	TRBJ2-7	CSARVSAGDSEQYF
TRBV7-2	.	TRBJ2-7	CASSLIGGYEQYF
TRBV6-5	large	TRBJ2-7	CASSYYLAGGVAYEQYF
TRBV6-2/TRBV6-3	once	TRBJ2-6	CASSRTGTGANVLTF
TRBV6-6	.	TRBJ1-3	CASSYSAGGISGNTIYF
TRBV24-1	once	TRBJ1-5	CATSDSYSNQPQHF
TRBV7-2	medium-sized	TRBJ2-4	CASRPLAKNIQYF
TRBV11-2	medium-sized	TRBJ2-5	CASSSRTSVETQYF
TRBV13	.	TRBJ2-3	CASSATLTSGGRTDTQYF